Presented here are 10 T cell receptor beta chains from one specimen sequenced in a study of cytomegalovirus exposure and HLA in healthy donors. The primer mix had 60 Vbeta and 13 Jbeta primers. The method was immunoSEQ multiplex PCR; TCRdb's version includes in-frame clones alone and lacks a portion of them. The sample has some 110,000 clones, approximately 80% seen once; the top ten hold roughly 3.9%. Input material: PBMCs. The receptors originated from a woman in her twenties or thirties in good health and CMV-seronegative.

This sequence joins TRBV10-3 and TRBJ2-7, with 12 positions matching TRBD2. The V and J ends lost 3 bases and 3 bases, in that order; junction bases with no gene match: 15. Per the germline V gene, CDR1 is ENHRY and CDR2 is SYGVKD. The CDR3 has 19 amino acids. The CDR3 is CAISDSLAGGPGSDYEQYF. CDR3 nucleotide sequence: TGTGCCATCAGTGATAGCCTAGCGGGAGGGCCGGGGTCGGACTACGAGCAGTACTTC.

This clone appeared once. The rearrangement links TRBV10-2 to TRBJ2-7; no reliable D call. V lost 9 bases and J 4 bases, leaving 22 bases between the germline ends. The CDR3 sequence is 15 residues long. Germline assignment: CDR1 WSHSY and CDR2 SAAADI. CDR3 sequence: CASFYKQKAAYEQYF. The CDR3 DNA follows: TGCGCCAGTTTTTACAAGCAGAAGGCGGCATACGAGCAGTACTTC.

With respect to this clone: This sample includes further DNA sequences coding for the same CDR3. The chain links TRBV7-8 to TRBJ2-7; 8 nucleotides match TRBD1. The CDR3 extends over 15 amino acids. Trimming cost V 3 bases and J 0 bases; bases outside gene matches: 4. CDR1 is SGHVS, CDR2 FQNEAQ, per germline. CDR3 nucleotides: TGTGCCAGCAGCTTCGGACAGGGACCCTCCTACGAGCAGTACTTC. It is translated as CASSFGQGPSYEQYF.

This sequence joins TRBV28 and TRBJ1-1; 9 positions match TRBD1. The J segment lost 8 bases and the V segment lost 3 bases, leaving 7 bases of the junction unmatched. This CDR3 contains 14 residues. Germline V gene sequence: CDR1 MDHEN, CDR2 SYDVKM. The CDR3 DNA reads TGTGCCAGCAGTTTCGGGACAGGGAGTCGGGAAGCTTTCTTT. As protein: CASSFGTGSREAFF. The whole variable domain, filled in from reference TRBV28 and TRBJ1-1, reads DVKVTQSSRYLVKRTGEKVFLECVQDMDHENMFWYRQDPGLGLRLIYFSYDVKMKEKGDIPEGYSVSREKKERFSLILESASTNQTSMYLCASSFGTGSREAFFGQGTRLTVV.

The V call is TRBV27, the J call TRBJ2-1; no reliable D call. There are 13 residues in the CDR3. In germline, CDR1 is MNHEY, CDR2 SMNVEV (reference sequence). Trimming cost V 3 bases and J 6 bases, with 9 bases left between them. The CDR3 protein is CASSLKTGNEQFF. Here the CDR3 DNA reads TGTGCCAGCAGTTTGAAGACGGGCAATGAGCAGTTCTTC.

V gene TRBV5-4 combines with J gene TRBJ2-3, with 10 bases identical to TRBD2. Germline values: CDR1 SGHNT, CDR2 YYREEE (reference sequence). This CDR3 contains 18 residues. V gave up 5 bases and J gave up 0 bases; unmatched junction bases: 12. Here the CDR3 DNA reads TGTGCCAGCAGTGTCGATAGCGGGAGGATTGTTAGCACAGATACGCAGTATTTT. Protein sequence: CASSVDSGRIVSTDTQYF. The full variable domain, in which reference TRBV5-4 and TRBJ2-3 provide the parts outside the CDR3, is ETGVTQSPTHLIKTRGQQVTLRCSSQSGHNTVSWYQQALGQGPQFIFQYYREEENGRGNFPPRFSGLQFPNYSSELNVNALELDDSALYLCASSVDSGRIVSTDTQYFGPGTRLTVL.

The rearrangement uses TRBV28 and TRBJ2-5; 7 bases align to TRBD1. Judging by the DNA end, TRBJ2-7 fits better; the J call may be wrong. Germline loops: CDR1 MDHEN, CDR2 SYDVKM. The CDR3 spans 14 residues. The CDR3 DNA reads TGTGCCAGCAGAACCGGGACAGCCTCCTACGAGCAGTACTTC. Residues: CASRTGTASYEQYF.

This clone was seen once. V usage is TRBV4-1 and J usage is TRBJ2-1, with TRBD2 identical over 8 bases. The junction had 5 bases not matched to a gene; V was cut back by 0 bases and J by 10 bases. The CDR3 is 14 residues long. Germline V gives CDR1 MGHRA, CDR2 YSYEKL. The CDR3 loop reads CASSQEASGYEQFF. In DNA form, the CDR3 reads TGCGCCAGCAGCCAAGAGGCTAGCGGGTACGAGCAGTTCTTC.

The rearrangement uses TRBV5-1 and TRBJ2-7; 11 nucleotides line up with TRBD2. In germline, CDR1 is SGHRS, CDR2 YFSETQ. This CDR3 comprises 15 residues. The ends lost 5 bases at V and 2 bases at J; junction bases unmatched: 6. In nucleotides, the CDR3 is TGCGCCAGCAGACTAGCGGGAGATCGGACCTACGAGCAGTACTTC. Amino acids: CASRLAGDRTYEQYF.

The J gene is TRBJ1-6, the V gene TRBV30, with TRBD1 as a possible D gene (5 bases). V lost 0 bases to trimming and J lost 8 bases, with 11 bases between them. The CDR3 length is 14 residues. Germline V lookup: CDR1 GTSNPN, CDR2 SVGIG (reference sequence). CDR3 loop: CAWSVLVGDSPLHF. The CDR3, as DNA: TGTGCCTGGAGTGTACTTGTAGGGGATTCACCCCTCCACTTT.